The next 27 T cell receptor beta chains were all read from a single sample in a study of shared clonotypes between healthy human individuals. Naive CD8 isolation took CD45RO-negative cells positively selected for CCR7 and excluded terminally differentiated effector memory CD45RA+ cells. The method was immunoSEQ multiplex PCR; TCRdb's version includes in-frame clones alone and lacks a portion of them. Among about 680,000 clones, about 91% were seen once, and the ten largest hold 24%. What was sequenced was naive CD8+ T cells sorted from blood. Every receptor here comes from a man aged 30 to 45 in good health.

This clone appeared a few times. The V gene is TRBV5-1, the J gene TRBJ2-5, with D possibly matching TRBD2 (5 bases). CDR1 SGHRS and CDR2 YFSETQ come from the germline V gene. The CDR3 length is 13 residues. Trimming took 7 bases from V and 5 from J, leaving 15 bases between them. This chain's CDR3 is CASSLAGGETQYF. CDR3 sequence (DNA): TGCGCCAGCTCCCTCGCGGGTGGGGAGACCCAGTACTTC.

Regarding this clone: Within the sample, other DNA sequences also encode this same CDR3. The chain joins TRBV11-2 to TRBJ2-1, with 7 bases matching TRBD1. CDR1 and CDR2 (germline): SGHAT, FQNNGV. V lost 0 bases, J lost 4 bases, and 3 bases stayed unmatched. The CDR3 is 15 amino acids. The CDR3 sequence: CASSLEAGGYNEQFF. Here the CDR3 DNA reads TGTGCCAGCAGCTTAGAGGCAGGGGGTTACAATGAGCAGTTCTTC.

The chain employs TRBV5-6 and TRBJ2-1; no reliable D call. This CDR3 region has 12 residues. CDR1 and CDR2 from the germline V gene are SGHDT and YYEEEE. V lost 2 bases to trimming and J lost 5 bases, with 5 bases between them. The CDR3 reads CASSFEDNEQFF. The DNA of the CDR3 is TGTGCCAGCAGCTTTGAAGACAATGAGCAGTTCTTC.

This sequence joins TRBV28 and TRBJ2-5, with TRBD1 matching 9 bases. Trimming removed 6 bases from V and 5 bases from J; junction bases left unmatched: 13. Germline V gives CDR1 MDHEN, CDR2 SYDVKM. The CDR3 spans 16 residues. The chain's CDR3 is CASRDTTGTGKETQYF. In DNA, the CDR3 is TGTGCCAGCAGGGATACTACCGGGACAGGGAAGGAGACCCAGTACTTC.

This chain connects TRBV19 to TRBJ2-1; no clear D gene. Germline V CDR1 and CDR2: LNHDA, SQIVND (reference sequence). Trimming cost V 2 bases and J 3 bases, with 5 bases left between them. The CDR3 extends over 13 amino acids. In DNA, the CDR3 is TGTGCCAGTAGTATACCCCGCTACAATGAGCAGTTCTTC. It translates to CASSIPRYNEQFF.

J is TRBJ1-5 and V is TRBV6-5; D ambiguous. The length of the CDR3 is 13 residues. Trimming took 2 bases from V and 3 from J, leaving 5 bases between them. Germline V gives CDR1 MNHEY, CDR2 SVGAGI. The DNA for the CDR3 is TGTGCCAGCAGTTACAGGTCCAATCAGCCCCAGCATTTT. Encoded protein: CASSYRSNQPQHF.

The rearrangement uses TRBV7-2 and TRBJ2-7, with TRBD1 matching 7 bases. V was pared by 5 bases and J by 2 bases, with 3 bases of the junction left unmatched. This CDR3 contains 13 residues. Looked up from germline, CDR1 is SGHTA and CDR2 is FQGNSA. The CDR3 DNA reads TGTGCCAGCAGCGGACAGGTAGCCTACGAGCAGTACTTC. Its translation is CASSGQVAYEQYF.

The chain carries TRBV7-8 and TRBJ1-4; D gene uncertain. The CDR3 contains 16 residues. The V and J ends lost 5 bases and 2 bases respectively, with 15 bases between them. Germline CDR1 is SGHVS and CDR2 is FQNEAQ. DNA for the CDR3: TGTGCCAGCAGCCCCGACCGCGTAAGCACTAATGAAAAACTGTTTTTT. This codes for CASSPDRVSTNEKLFF.

The chain uses TRBV15 and TRBJ1-2; D is possibly TRBD1 (6 bases). Deletions cut 5 bases from V and 6 bases from J, with 13 bases between. This CDR3 is built from 13 residues. CDR1 LNHNV and CDR2 YYDKDF come from the germline V gene (reference sequence). The CDR3 coding sequence is TGTGCCACCAGCGTGGATTGGGACAATGGCTACACCTTC. It translates to CATSVDWDNGYTF.

This rearrangement joins TRBV7-2 to TRBJ2-1; 10 bases fit TRBD1. Losses at the gene ends were 5 bases for V and 9 bases for J; bases not matched to a gene: 13. From germline, CDR1 is SGHTA and CDR2 FQGNSA. CDR3 length equals 16 residues. The CDR3: CASSPWDRGAPGEQFF. The CDR3 region has the DNA TGTGCCAGCAGCCCATGGGACAGGGGCGCGCCGGGTGAGCAGTTCTTC.

The chain uses TRBV6-6 and TRBJ2-7, with a weak D call TRBD2 (7 bases). The CDR3 loop spans 15 amino acids. The V gene's germline CDR1 is MNHNY and CDR2 SVGAGI (reference sequence). Trimming left V 0 bases short and J 0 bases short, with 9 bases between. CDR3 DNA sequence: TGTGCCAGCAGTTACTCGCGGGGGCCCTCCTACGAGCAGTACTTC. Its translation is CASSYSRGPSYEQYF.

This sequence joins TRBV5-4 and TRBJ2-7, with 11 bases matching TRBD2. Looked up from germline, CDR1 is SGHNT and CDR2 is YYREEE (reference sequence). Germline trimming cut 2 bases from V and 3 bases from J; bases unmatched to any gene: 10. This CDR3 spans 17 amino acids. The CDR3 nucleotides read TGTGCCAGCAGCTTTACTAGCGGGAGTTCTCGAGTCTACGAGCAGTACTTC. Translated, it gives CASSFTSGSSRVYEQYF.

This clone has just one count. The chain recombines TRBV27 with TRBJ2-7, with D tentatively TRBD2 (6 bases). V lost 6 bases and J lost 3, with 15 bases in between. Per germline, CDR1 MNHEY and CDR2 SMNVEV (reference sequence). The CDR3 sequence is 14 residues long. This CDR3 reads CASSYKLAYYEQYF. As DNA, the CDR3 is TGTGCCAGCAGCTACAAGCTAGCGTACTACGAGCAGTACTTC.

In DNA, the CDR3 is TGTGCCAGCAGTTTCGGCTCCCAAGCTTTCTTT. The encoded protein is CASSFGSQAFF. The J gene is TRBJ1-1, the V gene TRBV28; D is unclear. V was cut by 3 bases and J by 9 bases, with 8 bases left in between. The germline V gene encodes CDR1 MDHEN and CDR2 SYDVKM. The CDR3 is 11 amino acids.

This chain's CDR3 is CASSPPGAYEQYF. Here the CDR3 DNA reads TGTGCCAGCAGCCCTCCCGGAGCCTACGAGCAGTACTTC. The chain is built from TRBV11-2 and TRBJ2-7; no reliable D call. V dropped 5 bases and J dropped 2 bases, with 10 bases sitting between them. Germline CDR1 SGHAT, CDR2 FQNNGV. The CDR3 covers 13 residues. Using reference TRBV11-2 and TRBJ2-7 for the parts outside the CDR3, the full variable domain is EAGVAQSPRYKIIEKRQSVAFWCNPISGHATLYWYQQILGQGPKLLIQFQNNGVVDDSQLPKDRFSAERLKGVDSTLKIQPAKLEDSAVYLCASSPPGAYEQYFGPGTRLTVT.

V usage is TRBV7-9 and J usage is TRBJ2-7; no clear D gene. The CDR3 loop spans 13 amino acids. Germline lookup yields CDR1 SEHNR and CDR2 FQNEAQ (reference sequence). V lost 5 bases to trimming and J lost 2 bases, with 10 bases between them. CDR3 protein: CASSRLGTYEQYF. CDR3 DNA sequence: TGTGCCAGCAGCCGTCTGGGGACCTACGAGCAGTACTTC.

This clone was observed a few times. The chain combines TRBV11-2 with TRBJ2-7; D remains unclear. V was cut by 5 bases and J by 2 bases, with 13 bases left in between. The length of the CDR3 is 14 residues. Germline V gives CDR1 SGHAT, CDR2 FQNNGV. CDR3 nucleotides: TGTGCCAGCAGCGCTTTTGGGCCTACCTACGAGCAGTACTTC. As protein: CASSAFGPTYEQYF.

The chain employs TRBV14 and TRBJ2-3; TRBD2 aligns across 7 bases. Germline CDR1 and CDR2: SGHDN and FVKESK. The CDR3 extends over 18 amino acids. Trimming at V came to 0 bases and at J to 5 bases, leaving 14 bases not matched to a gene. The chain's CDR3 is CASSQESVGGSPIDTQYF. Written as DNA, the CDR3 is TGTGCCAGCAGCCAAGAGTCGGTGGGCGGGAGCCCTATAGATACGCAGTATTTT.

DNA for the CDR3: TGTGCCAGCAGCTTTAGGGGGGCGGAGGTGGAACAGTACTTC. Its protein product is CASSFRGAEVEQYF. This chain uses TRBV5-4 with TRBJ2-7, with D possibly called TRBD1 or TRBD2 (6 bases each). The germline V gene encodes CDR1 SGHNT and CDR2 YYREEE (reference sequence). This CDR3 spans 14 amino acids. The V gene lost 2 bases and the J gene lost 10 bases, with 19 bases spanning the gap.

This sequence joins TRBV27 and TRBJ2-1; 14 nucleotides align to TRBD2. J lost 9 bases, V lost 5 bases, and 9 bases had no gene match. The CDR3 covers 16 residues. The germline gives CDR1 MNHEY, CDR2 SMNVEV (reference sequence). The CDR3 sequence: CASSLGTSGSSSEQFF. In DNA, the CDR3 is TGTGCCAGCAGTCTCGGGACTAGCGGGAGTAGCAGTGAGCAGTTCTTC.

The CDR3 region is CATTPERPSGEKLFF. The CDR3 DNA is TGTGCCACCACCCCGGAGAGACCTTCGGGTGAAAAACTGTTTTTT. V is TRBV15 and J is TRBJ1-4; D not resolved. The CDR3 sequence is 15 residues long. Deletions cut 7 bases from V and 7 bases from J, with 19 bases between. Germline CDR1 and CDR2: LNHNV and YYDKDF (reference sequence).

This chain joins TRBV7-6 and TRBJ1-3; D ambiguous. The germline V gene has CDR1 SGHVS and CDR2 FNYEAQ. CDR3 length equals 15 residues. V lost 6 bases and J lost 0, with 12 bases in between. The CDR3 sequence is CASSLAEASGNTIYF. Here the CDR3 DNA reads TGTGCCAGCAGTTTGGCGGAGGCCTCTGGAAACACCATATATTTT.

This clone was found once. Other DNA sequences within the sample encode an identical CDR3. CDR3 region: CASSFQDAYNEQFF. CDR3 DNA: TGTGCCAGCAGTTTCCAGGATGCCTACAATGAGCAGTTCTTC. The chain recombines TRBV6-5 with TRBJ2-1; no definite D call. The length of the CDR3 is 14 residues. With 4 bases removed from V and 2 bases from J, the gap between germline ends came to 9 bases. CDR1 is MNHEY, CDR2 SVGAGI, per germline.

The V call is TRBV27, the J call TRBJ2-1, with a tentative D call TRBD1 (5 bases). Germline V gene sequence: CDR1 MNHEY, CDR2 SMNVEV (reference sequence). V was clipped by 4 bases and J by 5 bases, with 9 bases between them. The CDR3 contains 13 residues. CDR3 sequence reads: CASSYRSDNEQFF. The DNA for the CDR3 is TGTGCCAGCAGTTACAGGTCTGACAATGAGCAGTTCTTC.

This chain connects TRBV11-2 to TRBJ2-1, with 9 positions matching TRBD2. V dropped 0 bases and J dropped 10; count of bases not matched to a gene: 7. CDR1 is SGHAT and CDR2 is FQNNGV in the germline V gene. The CDR3 sequence is 15 residues long. CDR3 nucleotides: TGTGCCAGCAGCTTAGACCCAGCGGGAGGTGGGGAGCAGTTCTTC. This translates into CASSLDPAGGGEQFF. Full variable domain (outside the CDR3, taken from reference TRBV11-2 and TRBJ2-1): EAGVAQSPRYKIIEKRQSVAFWCNPISGHATLYWYQQILGQGPKLLIQFQNNGVVDDSQLPKDRFSAERLKGVDSTLKIQPAKLEDSAVYLCASSLDPAGGGEQFFGPGTRLTVL.

V is TRBV13 and J is TRBJ2-5; 9 nucleotides align to TRBD1. This CDR3 region has 12 residues. Germline-derived CDR1 and CDR2 are PRHDT and FYEKMQ (reference sequence). V lost 8 bases to trimming and J lost 4 bases; unmatched junction nucleotides: 2. The CDR3 DNA is TGTGCCAGCGGACAGGGGCTAGAGACCCAGTACTTC. It specifies CASGQGLETQYF.

V gene TRBV15 combines with J gene TRBJ1-2; TRBD1 aligns across 9 bases. CDR1 is LNHNV, CDR2 YYDKDF, per germline (reference sequence). This CDR3 has 15 residues. V lost 4 bases and J lost 8; bases outside the gene matches: 11. CDR3 sequence reads: CATSIKRDRAGGYTF. The CDR3 coding sequence is TGTGCCACCAGCATAAAACGGGACAGGGCAGGCGGCTACACCTTC. The variable domain in full, with the rest retrieved from reference TRBV15 and TRBJ1-2, is DAMVIQNPRYQVTQFGKPVTLSCSQTLNHNVMYWYQQKSSQAPKLLFHYYDKDFNNEADTPDNFQSRRPNTSFCFLDIRSPGLGDTAMYLCATSIKRDRAGGYTFGSGTRLTVV.